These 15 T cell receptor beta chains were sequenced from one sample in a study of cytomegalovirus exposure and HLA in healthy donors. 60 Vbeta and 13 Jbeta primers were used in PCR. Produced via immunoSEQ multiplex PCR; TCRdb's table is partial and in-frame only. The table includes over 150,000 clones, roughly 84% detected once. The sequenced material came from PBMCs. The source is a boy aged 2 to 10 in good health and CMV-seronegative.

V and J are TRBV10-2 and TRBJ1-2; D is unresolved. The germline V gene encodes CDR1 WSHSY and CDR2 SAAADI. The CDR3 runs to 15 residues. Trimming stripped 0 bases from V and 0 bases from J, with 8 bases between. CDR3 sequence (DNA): TGCGCCAGCAGTGAGTCGGCCACAGCTAACTATGGCTACACCTTC. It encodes CASSESATANYGYTF.

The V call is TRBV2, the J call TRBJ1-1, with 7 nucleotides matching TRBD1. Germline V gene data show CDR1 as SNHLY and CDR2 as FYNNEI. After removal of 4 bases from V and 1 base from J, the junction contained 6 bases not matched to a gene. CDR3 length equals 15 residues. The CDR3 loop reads CASSVEGGGNTEAFF. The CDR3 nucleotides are TGTGCCAGCAGTGTTGAAGGGGGCGGGAACACTGAAGCTTTCTTT.

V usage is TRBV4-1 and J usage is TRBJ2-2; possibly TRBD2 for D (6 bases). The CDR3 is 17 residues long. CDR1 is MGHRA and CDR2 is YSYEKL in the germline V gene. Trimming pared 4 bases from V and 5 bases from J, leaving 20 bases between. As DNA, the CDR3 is TGCGCCAGCAGCCCATGGCAAGGCGGAGGAGGGACCGGGGAGCTGTTTTTT. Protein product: CASSPWQGGGGTGELFF.

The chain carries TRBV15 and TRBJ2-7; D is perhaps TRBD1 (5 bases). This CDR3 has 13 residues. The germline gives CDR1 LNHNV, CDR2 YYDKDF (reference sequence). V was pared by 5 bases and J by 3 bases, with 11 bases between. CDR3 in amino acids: CATSWGSLYEQYF. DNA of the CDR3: TGTGCCACCAGCTGGGGCAGCCTCTACGAGCAGTACTTC.

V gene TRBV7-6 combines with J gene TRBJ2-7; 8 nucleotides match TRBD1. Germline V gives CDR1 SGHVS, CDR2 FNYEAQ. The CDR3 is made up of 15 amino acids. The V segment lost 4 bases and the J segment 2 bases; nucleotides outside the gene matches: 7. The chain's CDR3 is CASSWGTGETYEQYF. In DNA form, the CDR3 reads TGTGCCAGCAGCTGGGGGACAGGTGAGACCTACGAGCAGTACTTC. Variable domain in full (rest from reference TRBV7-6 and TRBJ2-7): GAGVSQSPRYKVTKRGQDVALRCDPISGHVSLYWYRQALGQGPEFLTYFNYEAQQDKSGLPNDRFSAERPEGSISTLTIQRTEQRDSAMYRCASSWGTGETYEQYFGPGTRLTVT.

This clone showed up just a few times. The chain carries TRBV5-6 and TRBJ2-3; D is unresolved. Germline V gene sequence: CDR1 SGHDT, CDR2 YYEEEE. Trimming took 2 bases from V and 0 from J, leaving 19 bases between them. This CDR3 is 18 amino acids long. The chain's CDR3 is CASSLRGVLSSSTDTQYF. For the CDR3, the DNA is TGTGCCAGCAGCTTACGAGGAGTCCTTTCCTCTAGCACAGATACGCAGTATTTT.

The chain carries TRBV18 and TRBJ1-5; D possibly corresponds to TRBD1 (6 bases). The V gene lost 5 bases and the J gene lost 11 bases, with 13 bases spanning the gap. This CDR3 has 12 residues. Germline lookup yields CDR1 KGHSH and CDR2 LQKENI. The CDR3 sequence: CASSTQGAAQHF. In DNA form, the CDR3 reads TGTGCCAGCTCAACACAGGGAGCGGCCCAGCATTTT. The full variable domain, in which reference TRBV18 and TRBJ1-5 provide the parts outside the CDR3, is NAGVMQNPRHLVRRRGQEARLRCSPMKGHSHVYWYRQLPEEGLKFMVYLQKENIIDESGMPKERFSAEFPKEGPSILRIQQVVRGDSAAYFCASSTQGAAQHFGDGTRLSIL.

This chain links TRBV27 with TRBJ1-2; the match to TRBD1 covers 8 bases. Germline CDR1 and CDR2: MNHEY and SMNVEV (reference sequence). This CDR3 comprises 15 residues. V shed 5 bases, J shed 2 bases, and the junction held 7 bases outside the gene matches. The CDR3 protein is CASSRQGNLNYGYTF. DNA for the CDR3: TGTGCCAGCAGTAGACAGGGGAACCTAAACTATGGCTACACCTTC.

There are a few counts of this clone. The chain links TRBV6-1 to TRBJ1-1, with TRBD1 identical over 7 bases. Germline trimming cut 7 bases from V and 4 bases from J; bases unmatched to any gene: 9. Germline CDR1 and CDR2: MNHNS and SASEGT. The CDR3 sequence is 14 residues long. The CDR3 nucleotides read TGTGCCAGCACAGTCGGCAGGGGGTTCACTGAAGCTTTCTTT. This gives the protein CASTVGRGFTEAFF.

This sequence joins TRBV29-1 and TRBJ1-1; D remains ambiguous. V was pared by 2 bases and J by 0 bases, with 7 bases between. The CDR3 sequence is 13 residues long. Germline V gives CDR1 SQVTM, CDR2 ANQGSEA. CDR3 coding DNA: TGCAGCGTTGAACGGAGGATGAACACTGAAGCTTTCTTT. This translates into CSVERRMNTEAFF.

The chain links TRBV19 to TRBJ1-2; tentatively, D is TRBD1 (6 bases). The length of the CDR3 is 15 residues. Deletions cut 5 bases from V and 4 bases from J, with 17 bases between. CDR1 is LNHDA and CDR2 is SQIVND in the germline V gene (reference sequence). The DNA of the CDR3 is TGTGCCAGTAGTTTCAACCTACAGGACAGCTATGGCTACACCTTC. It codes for CASSFNLQDSYGYTF.

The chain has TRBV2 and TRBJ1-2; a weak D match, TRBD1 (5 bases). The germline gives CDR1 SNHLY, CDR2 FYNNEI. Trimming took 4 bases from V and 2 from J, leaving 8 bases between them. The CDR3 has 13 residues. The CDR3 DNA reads TGTGCCAGCAGTGGGGGCAGGAACTATGGCTACACCTTC. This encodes CASSGGRNYGYTF.

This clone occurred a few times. Here the CDR3 reads CASSQSLPSGNTIYF. The CDR3 bases are TGCGCCAGCAGCCAAAGCCTACCCTCTGGAAACACCATATATTTT. V is TRBV4-1 and J is TRBJ1-3; D gene ambiguous. This CDR3 has 15 residues. CDR1 is MGHRA and CDR2 is YSYEKL in the germline V gene. Deletions cut 2 bases from V and 0 bases from J, with 8 bases between.

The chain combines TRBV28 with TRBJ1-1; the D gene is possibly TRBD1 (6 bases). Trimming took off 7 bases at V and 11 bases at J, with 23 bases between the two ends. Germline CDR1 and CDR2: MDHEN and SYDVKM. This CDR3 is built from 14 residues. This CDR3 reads CASTTWRGGTNAFF. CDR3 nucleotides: TGTGCCAGCACTACCTGGAGGGGGGGGACGAACGCTTTCTTT. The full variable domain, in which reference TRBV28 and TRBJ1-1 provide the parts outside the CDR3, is DVKVTQSSRYLVKRTGEKVFLECVQDMDHENMFWYRQDPGLGLRLIYFSYDVKMKEKGDIPEGYSVSREKKERFSLILESASTNQTSMYLCASTTWRGGTNAFFGQGTRLTVV.

The CDR3 sequence is CASSPTRTGQPQHF. The CDR3 DNA reads as TGTGCCAGCAGTCCTACAAGGACAGGTCAGCCCCAGCATTTT. This chain uses TRBV28 with TRBJ1-5; the match to TRBD1 covers 7 bases. Germline V gene lookup returns CDR1 MDHEN and CDR2 SYDVKM. The CDR3 totals 14 residues. V shed 5 bases and J 6 bases; nucleotides not matched to a gene: 7. Full variable domain (missing parts from reference TRBV28 and TRBJ1-5): DVKVTQSSRYLVKRTGEKVFLECVQDMDHENMFWYRQDPGLGLRLIYFSYDVKMKEKGDIPEGYSVSREKKERFSLILESASTNQTSMYLCASSPTRTGQPQHFGDGTRLSIL.